The T cell receptor beta chain under discussion was sequenced for a study of T cell responses to AZD1222 COVID-19 vaccine (dated by TCRdb to 2020 to 2023). As for the study more broadly: AZD1222 recipients given second doses at about 4 weeks or at about 12 weeks were pooled, since spike-specific TCR depth and breadth were not found to differ between the two schedules. Trial participants were enrolled by age into subgroups of 18-55, 56-69 and 70-plus years, and roughly 150, 30 and 60 TCR-sequenced participants, respectively, were included in these subgroups. TCR sequencing covered over 230 trial participants: roughly 200 given two doses of AZD1222 and 26 given two doses of MenACWY control vaccine.

What the study reported, not specific to this receptor: Reportedly, almost half of the unique spike-specific TCRs recognized epitopes lying outside the regions that are mutated in the B.1.351 and B.1.1.7 variants. No day 14 peak-response samples were available, so repertoires were characterized only after the peak T cell response. The whole spike protein was spanned by vaccine-associated CD4 TCRs, and dominant responses were seen in regions 160-218 and 743-854. Conclusions about previously exposed vaccinees are limited because only a handful of AZD1222 recipients were SARS-CoV-2 seropositive at baseline. In the small 56-69-year group, the increase in depth fell short of significance, most likely because of low power. Participants were mostly white British and included more females than males, and it was suggested by the authors that clonal diversity may have been underestimated. Spike-specific TCR breadth and depth rose significantly after two AZD1222 doses compared with day 0 and with MenACWY recipients.

The CDR3 regions of human TCRbeta chains were analyzed by immunosequencing. The paper's processing steps were these. TCRs in the repertoires were matched against a reference library of SARS-CoV-2-specific TCRs that had been generated with the MIRA antigen-specificity platform. Breadth was defined as the fraction of unique TCRs that were SARS-CoV-2-associated, and depth was defined as the fraction of total T cells that were SARS-CoV-2-associated. Using the MIRA data, each spike-specific TCR was assigned both to the spike region to which the TCR was reactive and to a CD4 or CD8 class. Log10-transformed breadth and depth values were compared by one-way ANOVA with Sidak's multiple comparisons tests. This immuneACCESS table, as held by TCRdb, lists in-frame sequences with V and J called but not all clones. Of the missing ones, under half trace to an unresolved V gene in checked studies; the others have no known cause. Clone size and the V and J calls come from that table; the DNA yielded D and trimming. For this sample the table gives 150,000 or so clones, of which less than 90% were detected only once. The top ten hold around 2.9% of the sample.

From cysteine to phenylalanine, the CDR3 is 13 amino acids long. Only the CDR3 portion is preserved as DNA: 39 bases, with reading frame beginning at the first base. Trimmed from V: 6 bases; trimmed from J: 6 bases; junction bases lacking a gene match: 6. The time point label here, explained by the study, means: baseline before first vaccination. Samples from vaccinated people were obtained from the UK trials COV001 and COV002, which included a single-blind randomized controlled phase 2/3 trial of AZD1222 (ChAdOx1 nCoV-19) in healthy adults. For TCRbeta chain sequencing, PBMC samples were collected from trial participants at day 0 and at day 28 after the second dose. A word on this clone: Its antigen specificity is not known. Base qualities are not provided; no much larger clone lies one nucleotide away.

Source: peripheral blood, taken on day 0 of AZD1222 vaccination. This receptor was identified in an adult in good health. The chain employs TRBV12-3 or TRBV12-4 and TRBJ1-2, and 8 junction bases match TRBD1. The CDR3 in this case is CASRVQGENGYTF. At the DNA level, the sequence is TGTGCCAGCAGAGTACAGGGGGAAAATGGCTACACCTTC.